This is a list of T cell receptor beta chains from one sample in a study of CD4 T cells in relation to SARS-CoV-2 and coronaviruses. TCRdb's copy holds only in-frame clones and misses some; the assay was immunoSEQ multiplex PCR. In the table there are 65,000 or so clones, roughly 93% of which are singletons. Sequencing input: naive CD4+ T cells from PBMCs. The receptors derive from a human donor in good health. Each CDR3 is given with its conserved first and last residue. D genes are given only for firm matches. Rows may omit the clone size; those that give it use once, few, many or a size class.

v_call	d_call	clone_size	j_call	cdr3_nt	cdr3_aa
TRBV5-8	TRBD2	.	TRBJ2-2	TGTGCCAGCAGCTTGACTAGCGGGAACACCGGGGAGCTGTTTTTT	CASSLTSGNTGELFF
TRBV5-1	TRBD1	.	TRBJ2-5	TGCGCCAGCAGCTTAACAGGGGGCGTAGCAGAGACCCAGTACTTC	CASSLTGGVAETQYF
TRBV3-1/TRBV3-2	.	few	TRBJ2-2	TGTGCCAGCAGCCAATGGAGTTCCCCCGCCGGGGAGCTGTTTTTT	CASSQWSSPAGELFF
TRBV20-1	TRBD2	.	TRBJ2-7	TGCAGTGCTAGTGCTAGCGGGACCGCTTCCAACGAGCAGTACTTC	CSASASGTASNEQYF
TRBV5-1	TRBD2	.	TRBJ2-1	TGCGCCAGCAGCCGGAGCGGGAGCTCCTACAATGAGCAGTTCTTC	CASSRSGSSYNEQFF
TRBV28	.	.	TRBJ1-6	TGTGCCAGCAGTTCCTTCCATTCACCCCTCCACTTT	CASSSFHSPLHF
TRBV4-2	.	.	TRBJ2-4	TGTGCCAGCAGCCAAGATTATGGAATACTAGCCAAAAACATTCAGTACTTC	CASSQDYGILAKNIQYF
TRBV6-6	.	.	TRBJ2-4	TGTGCCAGCAGTCCACGGACAGCCATACCTCGTGAAAACATTCAGTACTTC	CASSPRTAIPRENIQYF
TRBV10-2	.	.	TRBJ2-1	TGCGCCAGCGGGGGTAAATCCTACAATGAGCAGTTCTTC	CASGGKSYNEQFF
TRBV11-3	TRBD2	once	TRBJ2-1	TGTGCCAGCAGCCCCCGCGCGGGCGGGAGGAACAATGAGCAGTTCTTC	CASSPRAGGRNNEQFF
TRBV3-1/TRBV3-2	.	.	TRBJ1-3	TGTGCCAGCAGCCAAATCACGGGGGCGCGGACTGGAAACACCATATATTTT	CASSQITGARTGNTIYF
TRBV27	.	.	TRBJ2-1	TGTGCCAGCGGGGAGTTTCCAACATACAATGAGCAGTTCTTC	CASGEFPTYNEQFF
TRBV5-1	TRBD1	.	TRBJ1-4	TGCGCCAGCAGCTCAAAACCGACAGGGGGAGGTGCAACTAATGAAAAACTGTTTTTT	CASSSKPTGGGATNEKLFF
TRBV28	TRBD2	.	TRBJ2-3	TGTGCCAGCAGTCCCCCGGTGACTAGCGGGAGTAACACAGATACGCAGTATTTT	CASSPPVTSGSNTDTQYF
TRBV7-3	TRBD1	.	TRBJ2-2	TGTGCCAGCAGCTTAAGGGGACAGGGGGCCGGGGAGCTGTTTTTT	CASSLRGQGAGELFF
TRBV24-1	.	once	TRBJ1-6	TGTGCCACCAGGAGGGAGTTAGTCACCTCACCCCTCCACTTT	CATRRELVTSPLHF
TRBV15	TRBD1	.	TRBJ2-3	TGTGCCACCAGCGTCAGGGGGACAGAAGGAGATACGCAGTATTTT	CATSVRGTEGDTQYF
TRBV3-1/TRBV3-2	.	.	TRBJ2-7	TGTGCCAGCAGCCAAAATCGGTTTCTGTCCTACGAGCAGTACTTC	CASSQNRFLSYEQYF